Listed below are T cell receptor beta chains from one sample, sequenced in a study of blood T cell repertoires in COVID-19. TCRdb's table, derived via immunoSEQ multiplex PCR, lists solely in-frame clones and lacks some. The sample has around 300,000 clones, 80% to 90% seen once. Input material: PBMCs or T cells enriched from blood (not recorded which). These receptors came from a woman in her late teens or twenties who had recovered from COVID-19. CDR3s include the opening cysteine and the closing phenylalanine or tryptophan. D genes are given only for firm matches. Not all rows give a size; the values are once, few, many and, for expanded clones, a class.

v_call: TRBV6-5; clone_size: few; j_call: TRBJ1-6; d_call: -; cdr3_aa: CASSPSSYNSPLHF; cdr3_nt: TGTGCCAGCAGTCCGAGCTCCTATAATTCACCCCTCCACTTT
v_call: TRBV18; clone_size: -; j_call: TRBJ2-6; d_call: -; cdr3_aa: CASSPPRQGISSGANVLTF; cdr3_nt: TGTGCCAGCTCACCACCGCGGCAGGGGATCTCCTCTGGGGCCAACGTCCTGACTTTC
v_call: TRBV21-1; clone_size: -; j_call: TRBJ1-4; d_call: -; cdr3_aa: CASPRRSEKLFF; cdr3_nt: TGTGCCAGCCCTAGGAGGAGTGAAAAACTGTTTTTT
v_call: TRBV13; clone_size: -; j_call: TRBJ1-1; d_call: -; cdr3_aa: CASSSPNNTEAFF; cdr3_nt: TGTGCCAGCAGCTCCCCTAACAACACTGAAGCTTTCTTT
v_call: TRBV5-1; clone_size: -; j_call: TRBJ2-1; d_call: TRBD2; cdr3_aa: CASSLPGGEGNEQFF; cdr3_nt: TGCGCCAGCAGCCTGCCCGGGGGGGAGGGTAATGAGCAGTTCTTC
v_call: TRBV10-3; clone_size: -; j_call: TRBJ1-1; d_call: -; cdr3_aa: CAIRGDLGHLNTEAFF; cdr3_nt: TGTGCCATCAGGGGGGACCTGGGACACCTGAACACTGAAGCTTTCTTT
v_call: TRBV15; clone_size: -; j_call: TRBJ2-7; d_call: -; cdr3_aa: CATSRVPGHYEQYF; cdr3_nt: TGTGCCACCAGCAGAGTGCCGGGTCACTACGAGCAGTACTTC
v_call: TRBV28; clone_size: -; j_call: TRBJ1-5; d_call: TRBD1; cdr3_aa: CASSLGQGAGQPQHF; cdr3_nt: TGTGCCAGCAGTTTAGGACAGGGGGCGGGTCAGCCCCAGCATTTT
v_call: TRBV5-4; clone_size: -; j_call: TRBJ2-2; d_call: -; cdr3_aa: CASTFRGFVTGELFF; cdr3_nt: TGTGCCAGCACCTTCAGGGGATTTGTCACCGGGGAGCTGTTTTTT
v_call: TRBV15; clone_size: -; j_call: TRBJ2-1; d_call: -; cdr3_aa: CATSRDRVGGEQFF; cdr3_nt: TGTGCCACCAGCAGAGATAGGGTGGGGGGTGAGCAGTTCTTC
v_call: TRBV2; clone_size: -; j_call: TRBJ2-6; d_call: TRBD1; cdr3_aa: CASGQGAIGANVLTF; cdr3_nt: TGTGCCAGCGGACAGGGGGCAATTGGGGCCAACGTCCTGACTTTC
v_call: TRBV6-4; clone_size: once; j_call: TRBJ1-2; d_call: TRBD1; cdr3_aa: CASSEDRGRGGYTF; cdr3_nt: TGTGCCAGCAGTGAGGACAGGGGGCGAGGAGGCTACACCTTC
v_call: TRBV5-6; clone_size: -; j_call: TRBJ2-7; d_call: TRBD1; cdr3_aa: CASSLGTGYEQYF; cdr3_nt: TGTGCCAGCAGCTTGGGGACAGGGTACGAGCAGTACTTC
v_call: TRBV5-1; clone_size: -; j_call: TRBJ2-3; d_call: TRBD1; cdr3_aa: CASSLGDRGTDTQYF; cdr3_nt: TGCGCCAGCAGCTTGGGGGACAGGGGGACAGATACGCAGTATTTT
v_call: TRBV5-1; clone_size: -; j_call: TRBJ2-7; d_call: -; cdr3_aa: CASSQAGTYEQYF; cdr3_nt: TGCGCCAGCAGCCAAGCAGGAACCTACGAGCAGTACTTC
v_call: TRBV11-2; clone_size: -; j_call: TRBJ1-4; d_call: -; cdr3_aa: CASSLVPGSYSTNEKLFF; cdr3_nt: TGTGCCAGCAGCTTAGTTCCGGGATCCTATTCAACTAATGAAAAACTGTTTTTT
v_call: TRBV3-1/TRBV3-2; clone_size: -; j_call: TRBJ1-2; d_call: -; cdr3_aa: CASSQDGHRGYTF; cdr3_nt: TGTGCCAGCAGCCAAGATGGGCATCGTGGCTACACCTTC
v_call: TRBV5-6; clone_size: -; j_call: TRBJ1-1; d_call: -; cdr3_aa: CASSLEGVTEAFF; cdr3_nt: TGTGCCAGCAGCTTGGAGGGGGTGACTGAAGCTTTCTTT
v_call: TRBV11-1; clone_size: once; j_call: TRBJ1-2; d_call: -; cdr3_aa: CASSLDRGTANYGYTF; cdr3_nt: TGTGCCAGCAGCTTAGACCGGGGGACGGCCAACTATGGCTACACCTTC